This entry concerns a single T cell receptor beta chain. Its matching antigen is unknown. The entry originates in a study of CD8 T cells in ankylosing spondylitis. Trimming took 1 base from V and 5 from J, leaving 7 bases between them. The CDR3 has 12 residues. Germline assignment: CDR1 SGHDT and CDR2 YYEEEE. MiXCR, applied by TCRdb to the 5' RACE reads, yields one record per CDR3 protein. Of approximately 200,000 distinct CDR3 sequences in the sample, 13% are singletons; the top ten hold 16%. Whole-study findings and limits: Ankylosing spondylitis blood appeared to be characterized by a TCR beta motif of several highly homologous variants. Disease-linked clones were CD8+ and relatively rare in peripheral blood.

The sequenced material came from blood, either unsorted or a sorted T cell fraction (not recorded which). The rearrangement joins TRBV5-6 to TRBJ2-7; D gene ambiguous. The source of this sequence is a male donor with ankylosing spondylitis or in good health (not recorded which). The CDR3, as DNA: TGTGCCAGCAGCTTGAGTAGAAACGAGCAGTACTTC. This sequence encodes CASSLSRNEQYF.